Presented here are 27 T cell receptor beta chains from one specimen sequenced in a study of T cell responses to AZD1222 COVID-19 vaccine. Clones were read by immunoSEQ multiplex PCR, and TCRdb kept only the in-frame ones, dropping some. The sample lists roughly 120,000 clones, about 91% seen once, with over 4.5% in the top ten. Sequences were derived from peripheral blood, sampled on day 0 of AZD1222 vaccination. These receptors originate from an adult in good health.

The chain joins TRBV19 to TRBJ2-7; maybe TRBD1 (6 bases). V dropped 1 base and J dropped 1 base, with 14 bases sitting between them. The CDR3 extends over 16 amino acids. Germline V lookup: CDR1 LNHDA, CDR2 SQIVND (reference sequence). CDR3 amino acids: CASSIVGDKWSYEQYF. In DNA, the CDR3 is TGTGCCAGTAGTATAGTGGGGGACAAGTGGTCCTACGAGCAGTACTTC.

The chain couples TRBV27 to TRBJ2-5, with D perhaps matching TRBD2 (5 bases). This CDR3 region has 13 residues. Germline-derived CDR1 and CDR2 are MNHEY and SMNVEV (reference sequence). V was shortened by 4 bases and J by 4 bases, with 10 bases between the two germline ends. The CDR3 here is CASSSPGRETQYF. The CDR3 bases are TGTGCCAGCAGTTCCCCTGGGAGAGAGACCCAGTACTTC.

This rearrangement joins TRBV27 to TRBJ1-2; the D gene is possibly TRBD1 (6 bases). The ends were cut back, 5 bases at V and 6 bases at J, with 13 bases in the middle. The CDR3 is made up of 13 amino acids. Germline loops: CDR1 MNHEY, CDR2 SMNVEV (reference sequence). This CDR3 reads CASSVKGVDGYTF. The CDR3 DNA reads as TGTGCCAGCAGTGTAAAGGGGGTGGATGGCTACACCTTC.

V and J are TRBV6-2 or TRBV6-3 and TRBJ1-1; D unresolved. Germline V gene sequence: CDR1 MNHEY, CDR2 SVGEGT. Trimming pared 4 bases from V and 1 base from J, leaving 7 bases between. The CDR3 is 13 amino acids. This chain's CDR3 is CASSFTSNTEAFF. DNA for the CDR3: TGTGCCAGCAGTTTTACGTCGAACACTGAAGCTTTCTTT.

V and J are TRBV5-5 and TRBJ1-2, with TRBD1 as a possible D gene (6 bases). CDR1 SGHKS and CDR2 YYEKEE come from the germline V gene (reference sequence). This CDR3 comprises 12 residues. Trimming stripped 4 bases from V and 10 bases from J, with 14 bases between. The CDR3: CASSPQGPDYTF. The DNA for the CDR3 is TGTGCCAGCAGCCCCCAGGGGCCGGACTACACCTTC. Full variable domain (missing parts from reference TRBV5-5 and TRBJ1-2): DAGVTQSPTHLIKTRGQQVTLRCSPISGHKSVSWYQQVLGQGPQFIFQYYEKEERGRGNFPDRFSARQFPNYSSELNVNALLLGDSALYLCASSPQGPDYTFGSGTRLTVV.

The rearrangement links TRBV12-3 or TRBV12-4 to TRBJ2-5, with D hard to call. This CDR3 has 13 amino acids. V was pared by 8 bases and J by 4 bases, with 14 bases between. CDR3: CASSTGWSETQYF. Written as DNA, the CDR3 is TGTGCCAGCTCCACCGGGTGGTCAGAGACCCAGTACTTC.

The chain recombines TRBV20-1 with TRBJ1-2, with D unresolved. Trimming shortened V by 4 bases and J by 6 bases, and 9 bases separated the two germline ends. CDR1 is DFQATT and CDR2 is SNEGSKA in the germline V gene (reference sequence). This CDR3 spans 11 amino acids. The CDR3 loop is CSATGLNGYTF. CDR3 sequence (DNA): TGCAGTGCTACCGGACTCAATGGCTACACCTTC.

This chain links TRBV29-1 with TRBJ2-7; D is perhaps TRBD2 (6 bases). Germline CDR1 SQVTM, CDR2 ANQGSEA. The V end lost 2 bases, the J end lost 6 bases, and 17 bases lay between the germline ends. CDR3 size: 14 residues. As DNA, the CDR3 is TGCAGCGTTGAAAGCGGGTCGGGGGAACGCGAGCAGTACTTC. Protein sequence: CSVESGSGEREQYF.

The J gene is TRBJ1-5, the V gene TRBV19; 7 bases are a match to TRBD1. The J segment lost 5 bases and the V segment lost 8 bases, leaving 9 bases of the junction unmatched. The CDR3 is 14 amino acids. Germline CDR1 is LNHDA and CDR2 is SQIVND (reference sequence). CDR3 residues: CASGNRGQDQPQHF. The CDR3 DNA reads as TGTGCCAGTGGGAACAGGGGCCAGGATCAGCCCCAGCATTTT. Full variable domain (outside the CDR3, taken from reference TRBV19 and TRBJ1-5): DGGITQSPKYLFRKEGQNVTLSCEQNLNHDAMYWYRQDPGQGLRLIYYSQIVNDFQKGDIAEGYSVSREKKESFPLTVTSAQKNPTAFYLCASGNRGQDQPQHFGDGTRLSIL.

The rearrangement links TRBV12-5 to TRBJ2-6; no reliable D call. Trimming removed 4 bases at V and 4 bases at J, with 5 bases between. The CDR3 extends over 13 amino acids. Germline V gene sequence: CDR1 LGHNT, CDR2 FRNRAP. CDR3 bases: TGTGCTAGTGGTTCGGACGGGGCCAACGTCCTGACTTTC. Amino acid sequence: CASGSDGANVLTF.

This rearrangement joins TRBV11-1 to TRBJ2-1, with D perhaps TRBD1 (5 bases). Germline CDR1 SGHAT, CDR2 FQDESV (reference sequence). The V and J ends lost 1 base and 5 bases respectively, with 9 bases between them. This CDR3 contains 14 residues. CDR3 in DNA: TGTGCCAGCAGCTTAGGGGGCAGGAACAATGAGCAGTTCTTC. Its translation is CASSLGGRNNEQFF.

The chain has TRBV6-6 and TRBJ1-1, with 7 nucleotides matching TRBD1. V lost 5 bases to trimming and J lost 0 bases; unmatched junction nucleotides: 6. Germline V lookup: CDR1 MNHNY, CDR2 SVGAGI (reference sequence). This CDR3 has 15 amino acids. The DNA of the CDR3 is TGTGCCAGCAGTACCCCGACAGGGATGAACACTGAAGCTTTCTTT. The encoded protein is CASSTPTGMNTEAFF.

This clone was detected once. The rearrangement links TRBV3-1 (or the pseudogene TRBV3-2) to TRBJ2-1; unclear D gene. The CDR3 covers 13 residues. V dropped 6 bases and J dropped 0 bases, with 6 bases sitting between them. Germline V gene lookup returns CDR1 LGHDT and CDR2 YNNKEL (reference sequence). CDR3 nucleotides: TGTGCCAGCAGGGCGAGCTCCTACAATGAGCAGTTCTTC. Its translation: CASRASSYNEQFF.

The V gene is TRBV7-2, the J gene TRBJ1-2; D possibly corresponds to TRBD1 (5 bases). The CDR3 runs to 16 residues. With 1 base removed from V and 0 bases from J, the gap between germline ends came to 12 bases. In germline, CDR1 is SGHTA, CDR2 FQGNSA. Written as DNA, the CDR3 is TGTGCCAGCAGCTTAGTTGGCGGGACGACTAACTATGGCTACACCTTC. Translation: CASSLVGGTTNYGYTF.

The rearrangement links TRBV27 to TRBJ1-2; tentative D call: TRBD1 (6 bases). The V end was cut by 6 bases, the J end by 2 bases, with 19 bases between. CDR1 and CDR2 (germline): MNHEY, SMNVEV (reference sequence). The CDR3 sequence is 16 residues long. This chain's CDR3 is CASSSRSGGSNYGYTF. In DNA, the CDR3 is TGTGCCAGCAGCTCCCGGTCCGGGGGCTCCAACTATGGCTACACCTTC.

The rearrangement joins TRBV25-1 to TRBJ1-6, with a weak D call TRBD1 (6 bases). This CDR3 has 18 residues. Germline V gene lookup returns CDR1 MGHDK and CDR2 SYGVNS. V was shortened by 1 base and J by 2 bases, with 15 bases between the two germline ends. CDR3 residues: CASSESGARGPYNSPLHF. CDR3 coding DNA: TGTGCCAGCAGTGAATCTGGGGCCAGGGGACCCTATAATTCACCCCTCCACTTT.

This chain uses TRBV5-4 with TRBJ2-3; possibly TRBD1 for D (6 bases). Germline CDR1 SGHNT, CDR2 YYREEE (reference sequence). Trimming removed 0 bases at V and 1 base at J, with 9 bases between. This CDR3 spans 15 amino acids. The CDR3, as DNA: TGTGCCAGCAGCTTGGCGTCAGGGGGCACAGATACGCAGTATTTT. The encoded protein is CASSLASGGTDTQYF.

This clone is a singleton in its sample. The chain combines TRBV5-4 with TRBJ2-2; D possibly uses TRBD1 or TRBD2 (6 bases each). V shed 3 bases and J shed 2 bases, with 23 bases lying between them. The V gene's germline CDR1 is SGHNT and CDR2 YYREEE (reference sequence). The CDR3 runs 19 residues. DNA for the CDR3: TGTGCCAGCAGCTCAATCCCGAGAGGGGGGCCGAATAACACCGGGGAGCTGTTTTTT. This translates into CASSSIPRGGPNNTGELFF.

The chain has TRBV28 and TRBJ2-5; D is unclear. Trimming cost V 2 bases and J 1 base, with 5 bases left between them. The CDR3 totals 13 residues. Germline V lookup: CDR1 MDHEN, CDR2 SYDVKM. In DNA form, the CDR3 reads TGTGCCAGCAGTTTAGGGGTCCAAGAGACCCAGTACTTC. Translated, it gives CASSLGVQETQYF. Together with reference TRBV28 and TRBJ2-5, the CDR3 gives the full variable domain: DVKVTQSSRYLVKRTGEKVFLECVQDMDHENMFWYRQDPGLGLRLIYFSYDVKMKEKGDIPEGYSVSREKKERFSLILESASTNQTSMYLCASSLGVQETQYFGPGTRLLVL.

The V and J genes are TRBV10-3 and TRBJ2-1, with D hard to call. The CDR3 contains 14 residues. In germline, CDR1 is ENHRY, CDR2 SYGVKD. Deletions cut 4 bases from V and 1 base from J, with 8 bases between. CDR3 DNA: TGTGCCATCAGTGGGATGGAATCCTACAATGAGCAGTTCTTC. Residues: CAISGMESYNEQFF.

In this sample, this clone turned up a few times. The J gene is TRBJ2-7, the V gene TRBV28, with unresolved D. V lost 4 bases and J 2 bases, leaving 6 bases between the germline ends. Per germline, CDR1 MDHEN and CDR2 SYDVKM. This CDR3 is 12 amino acids long. The CDR3 loop reads CASSSRTYEQYF. Written as DNA, the CDR3 is TGTGCCAGCAGTTCCAGGACCTACGAGCAGTACTTC. The full variable domain, completed using reference TRBV28 and TRBJ2-7, is DVKVTQSSRYLVKRTGEKVFLECVQDMDHENMFWYRQDPGLGLRLIYFSYDVKMKEKGDIPEGYSVSREKKERFSLILESASTNQTSMYLCASSSRTYEQYFGPGTRLTVT.

The V gene is TRBV19, the J gene TRBJ1-1; D ambiguous. The germline V and J ends were trimmed by 5 bases and 6 bases, with 10 bases remaining between them. Germline V gives CDR1 LNHDA, CDR2 SQIVND (reference sequence). The CDR3 is made up of 12 amino acids. The CDR3 nucleotides read TGTGCCAGTAGTCCGGGGAGACCTGAAGCTTTCTTT. Its protein is CASSPGRPEAFF.

The chain combines TRBV7-9 with TRBJ1-4; no clear D. The CDR3 is 13 residues long. With 5 bases removed from V and 8 bases from J, the gap between germline ends came to 12 bases. The V gene's germline CDR1 is SEHNR and CDR2 FQNEAQ (reference sequence). CDR3: CASSTRGGEKLFF. CDR3 nucleotide sequence: TGTGCCAGCAGCACCAGAGGTGGGGAAAAACTGTTTTTT.

This clone was seen only once. The gene calls are TRBV9 and TRBJ1-6; D remains unclear. Trimming took off 0 bases at V and 14 bases at J, with 18 bases between the two ends. Germline CDR1 reads SGDLS; CDR2 reads YYNGEE. The CDR3 length is 15 residues. CDR3 loop: CASSVGGREAVTLHF. The CDR3 region has the DNA TGTGCCAGCAGCGTAGGAGGGAGGGAAGCGGTGACCCTCCACTTT. The complete variable domain, with remaining parts taken from reference TRBV9 and TRBJ1-6, reads DSGVTQTPKHLITATGQRVTLRCSPRSGDLSVYWYQQSLDQGLQFLIQYYNGEERAKGNILERFSAQQFPDLHSELNLSSLELGDSALYFCASSVGGREAVTLHFGNGTRLTVT.

The gene calls are TRBV7-9 and TRBJ1-3; unclear D gene. V shed 2 bases and J shed 1 base, with 9 bases lying between them. Germline V lookup: CDR1 SEHNR, CDR2 FQNEAQ (reference sequence). CDR3 length equals 15 residues. The CDR3 region has the DNA TGTGCCAGCAGCTTACGGGCGGGTTCTGGAAACACCATATATTTT. Its protein product is CASSLRAGSGNTIYF.

This clone was observed a handful of times. The V call is TRBV4-3, the J call TRBJ2-7, with D possibly called TRBD1 or TRBD2 (6 bases each). Germline V CDR1 and CDR2: LGHNA, YSLEER. The CDR3 is 14 amino acids. Trimming cost V 0 bases and J 2 bases, with 8 bases left between them. For the CDR3, the DNA is TGCGCCAGCAGCCAAGATCGGGGGCCCTACGAGCAGTACTTC. Translating it yields CASSQDRGPYEQYF.

The chain joins TRBV4-3 to TRBJ2-1; D not resolved. This CDR3 has 15 amino acids. V was pared by 0 bases and J by 4 bases, with 10 bases between. Germline values: CDR1 LGHNA, CDR2 YSLEER. In DNA form, the CDR3 reads TGCGCCAGCAGCCAAGACACAACAGATTACAATGAGCAGTTCTTC. Residues: CASSQDTTDYNEQFF.